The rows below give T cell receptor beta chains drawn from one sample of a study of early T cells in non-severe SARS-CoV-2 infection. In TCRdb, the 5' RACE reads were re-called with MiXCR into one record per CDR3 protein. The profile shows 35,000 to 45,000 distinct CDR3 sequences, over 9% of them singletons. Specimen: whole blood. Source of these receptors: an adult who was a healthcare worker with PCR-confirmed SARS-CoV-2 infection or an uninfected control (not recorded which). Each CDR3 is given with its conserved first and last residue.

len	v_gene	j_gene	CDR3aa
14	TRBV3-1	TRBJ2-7	CASSPQGGAYEQYF
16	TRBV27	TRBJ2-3	CASRPTSGSFEDTQYF
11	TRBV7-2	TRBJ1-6	CASSLSSPLHF
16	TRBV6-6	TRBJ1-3	CASSYRTGGRGNTIYF
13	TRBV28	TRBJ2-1	CASSYPSSNEQFF
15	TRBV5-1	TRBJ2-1	CASSLVIAGVVEQFF
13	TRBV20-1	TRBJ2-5	CSASGQGQETQYF
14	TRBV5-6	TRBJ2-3	CASSLGTTSDTQYF
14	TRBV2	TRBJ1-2	CASSEASGRYGYTF
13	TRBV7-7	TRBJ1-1	CASSWEANAEAFF
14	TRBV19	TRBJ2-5	CASSSSGMGETQYF
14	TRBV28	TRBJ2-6	CASSAGVGANVLTF
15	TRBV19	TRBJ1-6	CASSFGSSYNSPLHF
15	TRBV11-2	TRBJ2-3	CASSLRGGGTDTQYF
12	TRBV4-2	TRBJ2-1	CASSPGAGGQFF
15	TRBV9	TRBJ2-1	CASSPTPGIGSEQFF
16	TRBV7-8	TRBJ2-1	CASSPLTYQGYNEQFF
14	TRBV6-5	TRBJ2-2	CASSRDRTNGELSF
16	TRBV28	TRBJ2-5	CASSELQSGVPETQYF
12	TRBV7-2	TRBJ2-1	CASSPPLNEQFF
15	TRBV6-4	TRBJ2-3	CASSDSSGRADTQYF
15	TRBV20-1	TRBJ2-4	CSARDFGGAKNIQYF
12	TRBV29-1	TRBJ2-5	CSVGGYQETQYF
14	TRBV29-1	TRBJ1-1	CSAGAGLRDTEAFF
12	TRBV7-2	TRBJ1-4	CASSTVGEKLFF
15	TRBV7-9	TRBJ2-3	CASSRLGPSTDTQYF
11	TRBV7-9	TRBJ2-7	CASSLGGSLNF
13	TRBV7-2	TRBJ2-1	CASSYGTFNEQFF
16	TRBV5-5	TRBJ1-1	CATLQGASLSNTEAFF
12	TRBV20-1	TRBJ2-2	CSAYRGAGELFF
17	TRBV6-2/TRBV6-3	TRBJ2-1	CASSYPKRLAPYNEQFF
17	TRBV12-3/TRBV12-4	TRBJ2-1	CASSDQGGSVSYNEQFF
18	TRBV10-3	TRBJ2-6	CAISRTGTVFSGANVLTF
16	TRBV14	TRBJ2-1	CASSQAGRFNNNEQFF
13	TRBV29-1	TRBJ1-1	CSSSLGQSAEAFF
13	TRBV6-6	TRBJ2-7	CASQLAETYEQYF
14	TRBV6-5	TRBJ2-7	CASSETGGTDEQYF
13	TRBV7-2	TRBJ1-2	CASSSTGAYGYTF
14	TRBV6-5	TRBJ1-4	CASSPGSLGEKLFF
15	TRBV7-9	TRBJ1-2	CASSLPGQGAHGYTF
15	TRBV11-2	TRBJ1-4	CASSLGRGHGEKLFF
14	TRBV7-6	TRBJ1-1	CASSRGNREAEAFF
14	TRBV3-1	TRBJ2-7	CASSQRTANYEQYF
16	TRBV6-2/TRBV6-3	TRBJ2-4	CASSPLGEGPKNIQYF
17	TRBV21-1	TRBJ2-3	CASSKAPRQVLRNTQYF
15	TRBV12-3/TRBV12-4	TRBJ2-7	CASSSGLAVTYEQYF
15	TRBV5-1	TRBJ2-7	CASSHSGRNSYEQYF
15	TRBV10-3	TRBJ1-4	CAISESKGLGEKLFF
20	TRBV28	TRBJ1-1	CASRSVRGGAGRGLNTEAFF
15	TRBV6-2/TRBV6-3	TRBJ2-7	CASSRERDPSYEQYF
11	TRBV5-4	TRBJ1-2	CATRTRAGYTF
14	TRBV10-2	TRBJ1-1	CASSVTGFYTEAFF
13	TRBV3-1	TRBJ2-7	CASSQDLGGEQYF
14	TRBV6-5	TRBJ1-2	CASSGNSQGRGYTF